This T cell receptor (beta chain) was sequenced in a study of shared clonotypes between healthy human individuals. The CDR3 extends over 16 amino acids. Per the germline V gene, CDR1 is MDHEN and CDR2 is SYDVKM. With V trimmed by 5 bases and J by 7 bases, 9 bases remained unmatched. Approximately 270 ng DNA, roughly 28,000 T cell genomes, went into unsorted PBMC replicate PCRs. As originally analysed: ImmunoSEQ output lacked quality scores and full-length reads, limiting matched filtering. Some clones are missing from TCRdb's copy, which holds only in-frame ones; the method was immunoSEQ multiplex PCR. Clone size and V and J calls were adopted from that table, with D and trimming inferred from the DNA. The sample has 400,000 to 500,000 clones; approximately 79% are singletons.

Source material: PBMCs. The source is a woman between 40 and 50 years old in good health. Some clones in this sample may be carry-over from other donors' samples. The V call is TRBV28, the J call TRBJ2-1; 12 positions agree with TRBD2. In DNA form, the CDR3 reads TGTGCCAGCAGTACACATCCGGGACTAGCGGGTAATGAGCAGTTCTTC. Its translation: CASSTHPGLAGNEQFF.